A single sample gave rise to the 30 T cell receptor beta chains below, sequenced in a study of blood T cell repertoires in COVID-19. Sequencing used immunoSEQ multiplex PCR; TCRdb keeps in-frame clones, though not all of them. The sample includes about 97,000 clones, roughly nine tenths of them seen just once. The sample comprised peripheral blood. All receptors come from a woman aged 50 to 65 with COVID-19, enrolled during active disease.

The CDR3 DNA reads as TGTGCCAGCAGCTTCCGGACAGCCCAAGAGACCCAGTACTTC. Its protein product is CASSFRTAQETQYF. The chain links TRBV5-4 to TRBJ2-5, with a possible D match to TRBD1 (6 bases). V lost 2 bases to trimming and J lost 1 base, with 9 bases between them. This CDR3 spans 14 amino acids. CDR1 and CDR2 from the germline V gene are SGHNT and YYREEE (reference sequence).

As concerns this clone: Different DNA sequences within this sample yield the same CDR3. J is TRBJ2-5 and V is TRBV5-1; 10 positions match TRBD2. With 4 bases clipped from V and 4 bases from J, the junction kept 7 bases outside the gene matches. Germline CDR1 and CDR2: SGHRS and YFSETQ. This CDR3 is 15 amino acids long. CDR3 region: CASSPSGGAGETQYF. CDR3 in DNA: TGCGCCAGCAGCCCGAGCGGGGGGGCAGGAGAGACCCAGTACTTC.

The chain employs TRBV6-5 and TRBJ1-2; 7 bases line up with TRBD1. V trimming: 7 bases; J trimming: 7 bases; junction bases outside the gene matches: 9. The CDR3 loop spans 13 amino acids. Germline values: CDR1 MNHEY, CDR2 SVGAGI. CDR3 in DNA: TGTGCCAGCAAGCCCGACAGGGATTTTGGCTACACCTTC. It encodes CASKPDRDFGYTF.

The rearrangement joins TRBV7-2 to TRBJ1-1; 8 nucleotides align to TRBD1. V was clipped by 5 bases and J by 5 bases; unmatched bases: 13. CDR1 and CDR2 (germline): SGHTA, FQGNSA. The CDR3 totals 16 residues. Written as DNA, the CDR3 is TGTGCCAGCAGCCCAGTGGCAGGGGGCGTGAGAACTGAAGCTTTCTTT. It is translated as CASSPVAGGVRTEAFF.

This chain connects TRBV18 to TRBJ1-5; D call uncertain. V shed 3 bases and J shed 11 bases, with 20 bases lying between them. Germline V CDR1 and CDR2: KGHSH, LQKENI. The CDR3 spans 15 residues. CDR3 coding DNA: TGTGCCAGCTCACCCGAAGGGCTACCCGGGGTTGCCCAGCATTTT. Residues: CASSPEGLPGVAQHF.

The chain has TRBV10-2 and TRBJ1-1, with 8 bases identical to TRBD1. Germline values: CDR1 WSHSY, CDR2 SAAADI. The CDR3 has 13 amino acids. The J segment lost 11 bases and the V segment lost 3 bases, leaving 8 bases of the junction unmatched. CDR3 sequence (DNA): TGCGCCAGCAGTGATAGGACAGGGACTGGGGCTTTCTTT. Translated, it gives CASSDRTGTGAFF.

The gene calls are TRBV5-6 and TRBJ1-2; 7 bases line up with TRBD1. The trim removed 1 base at V and 0 bases at J, leaving 6 bases unmatched. The CDR3 sequence is 16 residues long. Looked up from germline, CDR1 is SGHDT and CDR2 is YYEEEE. The CDR3 loop is CASSLPDRAANYGYTF. The CDR3 DNA sequence: TGTGCCAGCAGCTTGCCCGACAGGGCTGCTAACTATGGCTACACCTTC. Combining the CDR3 with reference TRBV5-6 and TRBJ1-2 gives the whole variable domain DAGVTQSPTHLIKTRGQQVTLRCSPKSGHDTVSWYQQALGQGPQFIFQYYEEEERQRGNFPDRFSGHQFPNYSSELNVNALLLGDSALYLCASSLPDRAANYGYTFGSGTRLTVV.

The J gene is TRBJ1-4, the V gene TRBV5-1, with 7 positions matching TRBD1. The length of the CDR3 is 16 residues. The V segment lost 3 bases and the J segment 4 bases; nucleotides outside the gene matches: 9. The germline V gene encodes CDR1 SGHRS and CDR2 YFSETQ. The CDR3 DNA sequence: TGCGCCAGCAGCTCGGGAGACAGGGAGGATAATGAAAAACTGTTTTTT. It specifies CASSSGDREDNEKLFF.

The genes are TRBV15 and TRBJ1-2, with unresolved D. Germline-derived CDR1 and CDR2 are LNHNV and YYDKDF (reference sequence). This CDR3 comprises 14 residues. Trimming stripped 0 bases from V and 4 bases from J, with 9 bases between. CDR3 coding DNA: TGTGCCACCAGCAGAGATATGAACAGCTATGGCTACACCTTC. Residues: CATSRDMNSYGYTF.

The chain joins TRBV5-1 to TRBJ2-3; the D is unclear. The CDR3 contains 14 residues. Per the germline V gene, CDR1 is SGHRS and CDR2 is YFSETQ. V was clipped by 0 bases and J by 1 base, with 6 bases between them. This CDR3 reads CASSLGEGTDTQYF. CDR3 in DNA: TGCGCCAGCAGCTTGGGAGAGGGCACAGATACGCAGTATTTT.

CDR3 amino acids: CASRQTSGGSYNEQFF. DNA for the CDR3: TGTGCCAGCAGACAGACTAGCGGGGGCTCCTACAATGAGCAGTTCTTC. J is TRBJ2-1 and V is TRBV7-9; 12 positions match TRBD2. The V gene end was trimmed by 6 bases and the J gene end by 0 bases; junction bases not matched to a gene: 3. Germline lookup yields CDR1 SEHNR and CDR2 FQNEAQ (reference sequence). The CDR3 covers 16 residues.

The rearrangement uses TRBV18 and TRBJ2-7; D perhaps matches TRBD1 (6 bases). The CDR3 has 17 residues. V was clipped by 4 bases and J by 0 bases, with 19 bases between them. CDR1 is KGHSH, CDR2 LQKENI, per germline. The CDR3 loop reads CASSLNPGASFSYEQYF. In nucleotides, the CDR3 is TGTGCCAGCTCACTCAACCCAGGGGCCAGCTTCTCCTACGAGCAGTACTTC.

The rearrangement joins TRBV4-3 to TRBJ2-1, with 9 bases lining up with TRBD2. The V segment lost 1 base and the J segment 4 bases; nucleotides outside the gene matches: 11. Germline lookup yields CDR1 LGHNA and CDR2 YSLEER. CDR3 length: 18 amino acids. The CDR3 region has the DNA TGCGCCAGCAGCCAAGTTCACCTACCTAGCGGGAAATACAATGAGCAGTTCTTC. Its translation: CASSQVHLPSGKYNEQFF.

A single count supports this clone. This rearrangement joins TRBV3-1 (or the pseudogene TRBV3-2) to TRBJ1-3, with 7 positions matching TRBD1. The CDR3 runs 14 residues. In germline, CDR1 is LGHDT, CDR2 YNNKEL (reference sequence). The junction had 8 bases not matched to a gene; V was cut back by 8 bases and J by 4 bases. The CDR3 DNA sequence: TGTGCCAGCCGGGACAGCGGCATGGGAAACACCATATATTTT. This encodes CASRDSGMGNTIYF.

The CDR3 nucleotides are TGCAGTGCCACTGAGAACACTGAAGCTTTCTTT. It encodes CSATENTEAFF. This chain uses TRBV20-1 with TRBJ1-1; D not resolved. The CDR3 loop spans 11 amino acids. CDR1 is DFQATT and CDR2 is SNEGSKA in the germline V gene (reference sequence). V shed 6 bases and J shed 1 base, with 6 bases lying between them.

A single count supports this clone. The chain has TRBV28 and TRBJ2-7; D possibly corresponds to TRBD2 (6 bases). This CDR3 region has 14 residues. Germline CDR1 is MDHEN and CDR2 is SYDVKM. V was shortened by 6 bases and J by 7 bases, with 19 bases between the two germline ends. CDR3 sequence reads: CASRASGRGGEQYF. Written as DNA, the CDR3 is TGTGCCAGCAGGGCTTCGGGGCGGGGAGGTGAGCAGTACTTC.

This chain connects TRBV12-5 to TRBJ2-7, with no clear D. The V gene's germline CDR1 is LGHNT and CDR2 FRNRAP. This CDR3 spans 12 amino acids. V was cut by 2 bases and J by 4 bases, with 6 bases left in between. The CDR3 spells CASGLQDYEQYF. In DNA, the CDR3 is TGTGCTAGTGGTTTGCAGGATTACGAGCAGTACTTC.

J is TRBJ2-2 and V is TRBV5-5, with D possibly being TRBD2 (7 bases). The CDR3 is made up of 15 amino acids. From germline, CDR1 is SGHKS and CDR2 YYEKEE (reference sequence). Trimming removed 2 bases from V and 3 bases from J, with 11 bases in between. CDR3 DNA sequence: TGTGCCAGCAGCTTATGGGGGGGCGACACCGGGGAGCTGTTTTTT. Translating gives CASSLWGGDTGELFF.

The V gene is TRBV29-1, the J gene TRBJ2-3; 8 nucleotides match TRBD2. From germline, CDR1 is SQVTM and CDR2 ANQGSEA. The CDR3 length is 13 residues. The V segment lost 7 bases and the J segment 1 base; nucleotides outside the gene matches: 4. In nucleotides, the CDR3 is TGCAGCGCAGCGGGGGTCGGCACAGATACGCAGTATTTT. Protein: CSAAGVGTDTQYF.

This sequence joins TRBV6-5 and TRBJ1-6; the D is unclear. Germline assignment: CDR1 MNHEY and CDR2 SVGAGI. The CDR3 covers 14 residues. Trimming cost V 8 bases and J 6 bases, with 14 bases left between them. The CDR3 sequence: CASYPRGFNSPLHF. The CDR3 region has the DNA TGTGCCAGCTACCCACGGGGATTTAATTCACCCCTCCACTTT.

The chain uses TRBV11-1 and TRBJ2-5; D possibly corresponds to TRBD2 (6 bases). The CDR3 runs 13 residues. CDR1 and CDR2 from the germline V gene are SGHAT and FQDESV (reference sequence). V lost 5 bases and J 5 bases, leaving 12 bases between the germline ends. The CDR3 spells CASSTGVRETQYF. The CDR3 DNA is TGTGCCAGCAGCACGGGGGTCCGGGAGACCCAGTACTTC.

The chain recombines TRBV24-1 with TRBJ2-1; D perhaps matches TRBD2 (5 bases). The germline V gene encodes CDR1 KGHDR and CDR2 SFDVKD. Between the trimmed V and J ends, which lost 2 bases and 1 base, there was a span of 14 bases. The CDR3 extends over 17 amino acids. The CDR3: CATSDSGSVSSYNEQFF. CDR3 sequence (DNA): TGTGCCACCAGTGATTCGGGGTCGGTTTCTTCCTACAATGAGCAGTTCTTC.

CDR3 region: CASSVVLGSIHEQFF. In nucleotides, the CDR3 is TGTGCCAGCAGCGTAGTACTAGGCAGTATCCATGAGCAGTTCTTC. The chain recombines TRBV9 with TRBJ2-1, with D perhaps matching TRBD2 (5 bases). Germline V gene lookup returns CDR1 SGDLS and CDR2 YYNGEE. Trimming shortened V by 0 bases and J by 8 bases, and 15 bases separated the two germline ends. CDR3 size: 15 residues.

This clone came up a few times. This sequence joins TRBV30 and TRBJ1-1; 11 bases are shared with TRBD1. After removal of 1 base from V and 11 bases from J, the junction contained 18 bases not matched to a gene. The CDR3 covers 17 residues. Per the germline V gene, CDR1 is GTSNPN and CDR2 is SVGIG (reference sequence). The CDR3 spells CAWSGYRDRGLRFGAFF. CDR3 DNA sequence: TGTGCCTGGAGTGGTTACCGGGACAGGGGGTTGAGGTTTGGGGCTTTCTTT.

A few counts support this clone. The chain couples TRBV7-9 to TRBJ2-7, with 13 bases matching TRBD2. V shed 6 bases and J 2 bases; nucleotides not matched to a gene: 7. The CDR3 is 16 amino acids. Germline CDR1 and CDR2: SEHNR and FQNEAQ (reference sequence). CDR3 DNA: TGTGCCAGCAGTTTCCCGGGACTAGCGGGGACCTACGAGCAGTACTTC. Its protein product is CASSFPGLAGTYEQYF.

V usage is TRBV28 and J usage is TRBJ1-2; D might be TRBD1 (5 bases). With 6 bases removed from V and 4 bases from J, the gap between germline ends came to 15 bases. CDR3 length: 14 residues. Germline values: CDR1 MDHEN, CDR2 SYDVKM. CDR3 DNA sequence: TGTGCCAGCAGCACAGGCGTTCAACTCTATGGCTACACCTTC. Translated: CASSTGVQLYGYTF.

The V call is TRBV15, the J call TRBJ1-1; D not certain. This CDR3 has 15 amino acids. The germline gives CDR1 LNHNV, CDR2 YYDKDF (reference sequence). Deletions cut 5 bases from V and 5 bases from J, with 18 bases between. The CDR3 DNA is TGTGCCACCAGCGGAAGGTGGGTGGGAGGTACTGAAGCTTTCTTT. It specifies CATSGRWVGGTEAFF.

The chain is built from TRBV6-2 or TRBV6-3 and TRBJ2-3; D perhaps matches TRBD2 (6 bases). The CDR3 has 15 residues. Between the trimmed V and J ends, which lost 6 bases and 0 bases, there was a span of 13 bases. CDR1 MNHEY and CDR2 SVGEGT come from the germline V gene. The CDR3 DNA sequence: TGTGCCAGCAGCCGTAGCGGAGCTAGCACAGATACGCAGTATTTT. This encodes CASSRSGASTDTQYF.

This chain connects TRBV30 to TRBJ2-1; D may be TRBD1 (5 bases). Germline V gene data show CDR1 as GTSNPN and CDR2 as SVGIG (reference sequence). V was clipped by 4 bases and J by 0 bases, with 16 bases between them. This CDR3 spans 16 amino acids. CDR3 loop: CAWTPFSGPSYNEQFF. CDR3 coding DNA: TGTGCCTGGACCCCATTCTCAGGGCCCTCCTACAATGAGCAGTTCTTC.

The chain uses TRBV4-1 and TRBJ1-1, with D tentatively TRBD1 (5 bases). The V and J ends lost 0 bases and 7 bases respectively, with 12 bases between them. This CDR3 region has 14 residues. The germline CDR1 and CDR2 sequences are MGHRA and YSYEKL. CDR3 DNA sequence: TGCGCCAGCAGCCAAGATCCGCTGGGGGGTGAAGCTTTCTTT. It encodes CASSQDPLGGEAFF.